This TCR beta chain was observed in a study of a mutant IDH1 vaccine in newly diagnosed glioma. Study as a whole: Vaccine administration was initiated 4-6 weeks following radiotherapy alone, or with temozolomide cycles.

Regarding time point: week 11, during vaccination. Doses of 300 ug of mutant IDH1 20-mer peptide were given with topical imiquimod. Clones were read by immunoSEQ multiplex PCR, and TCRdb kept only the in-frame ones, dropping some. The sample has roughly 120,000 clones, roughly 90% seen once. CDR1 and CDR2 from the germline V gene are MDHEN and SYDVKM. The CDR3 has 13 residues. V lost 5 bases to trimming and J lost 4 bases, with 9 bases between them. About this clone: The antigen remains unidentified.

The TCR sequence derives from a woman aged 50 to 60 with glioma. Sequences were derived from PBMCs, sampled from a glioma patient whose treatment included an IDH1 peptide vaccine. The chain uses TRBV28 and TRBJ2-1; D is perhaps TRBD1 (6 bases). The CDR3 reads CASSTTGYNEQFF. In DNA, the CDR3 is TGTGCCAGCAGTACGACAGGTTACAATGAGCAGTTCTTC. Complete variable domain (other parts from reference TRBV28 and TRBJ2-1): DVKVTQSSRYLVKRTGEKVFLECVQDMDHENMFWYRQDPGLGLRLIYFSYDVKMKEKGDIPEGYSVSREKKERFSLILESASTNQTSMYLCASSTTGYNEQFFGPGTRLTVL.